The T cell receptor (beta chain) under discussion was sequenced for a study of T-cell memory formation after mild COVID-19. The wider study: TCR clusters mostly belonged to single donors.

5'RACE primed at constant segments yielded TCR alpha and TCR beta cDNA libraries bearing sample barcodes and UMIs. TCRdb analysed the 5' RACE reads with MiXCR anew, one entry per CDR3 protein. Of hundreds of thousands of distinct CDR3 sequences in the sample, 15% to 20% were seen once. Trimming cost V 2 bases and J 6 bases, with 8 bases left between them. This CDR3 is built from 12 residues. CDR1 SGHRS and CDR2 YFSETQ come from the germline V gene. With regard to this clonotype: Its antigen is currently unknown.

Study results and caveats: CD4+ contracting clones lay mainly in CM and EM, CD8+ ones in EMRA. Several responding clones turned up in pre-infection memory, indicating that cross-reactive memory may have taken part.

The receptor's source is a young man who had mild COVID-19 (a few samples of this study predate the infection). Cell type and time point are not known. Sequenced input: PBMCs or a T cell subset sorted from them (not recorded which). The V call is TRBV5-1, the J call TRBJ1-2; D is unresolved. CDR3 DNA: TGCGCCAGCAGCTTCGAACAGAATGGCTACACCTTC. This codes for CASSFEQNGYTF. Full variable domain (rest looked up from reference TRBV5-1 and TRBJ1-2): KAGVTQTPRYLIKTRGQQVTLSCSPISGHRSVSWYQQTPGQGLQFLFEYFSETQRNKGNFPGRFSGRQFSNSRSEMNVSTLELGDSALYLCASSFEQNGYTFGSGTRLTVV.